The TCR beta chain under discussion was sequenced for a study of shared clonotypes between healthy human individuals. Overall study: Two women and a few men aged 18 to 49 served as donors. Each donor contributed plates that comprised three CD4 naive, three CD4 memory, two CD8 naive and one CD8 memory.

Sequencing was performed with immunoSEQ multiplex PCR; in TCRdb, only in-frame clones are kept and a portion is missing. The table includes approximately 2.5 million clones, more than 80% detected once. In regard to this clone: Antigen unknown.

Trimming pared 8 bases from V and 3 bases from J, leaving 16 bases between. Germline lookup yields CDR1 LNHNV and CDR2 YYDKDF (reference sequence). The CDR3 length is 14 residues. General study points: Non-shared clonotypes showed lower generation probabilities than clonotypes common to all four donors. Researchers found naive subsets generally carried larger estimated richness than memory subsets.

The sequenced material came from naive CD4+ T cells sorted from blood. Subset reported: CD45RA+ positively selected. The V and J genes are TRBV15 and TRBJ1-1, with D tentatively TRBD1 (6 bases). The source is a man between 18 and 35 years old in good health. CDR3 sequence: CATLPKQGYTEAFF. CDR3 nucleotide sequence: TGTGCCACCCTCCCTAAACAGGGCTACACTGAAGCTTTCTTT. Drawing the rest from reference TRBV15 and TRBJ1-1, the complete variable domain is DAMVIQNPRYQVTQFGKPVTLSCSQTLNHNVMYWYQQKSSQAPKLLFHYYDKDFNNEADTPDNFQSRRPNTSFCFLDIRSPGLGDTAMYLCATLPKQGYTEAFFGQGTRLTVV.